These T cell receptor beta chains were read from a single sample in a study of a mutant IDH1 vaccine in newly diagnosed glioma. Only in-frame clones appear in the TCRdb table, and some are missing; sequencing was by immunoSEQ multiplex PCR. The sample has some 51,000 clones, approximately 80% seen once. Sequencing used PBMCs, obtained from a glioma patient treated with radiotherapy, temozolomide or both. These receptors all stem from a middle-aged woman with glioma. CDR3s leave out the opening cysteine and the closing phenylalanine or tryptophan. Each record gives: J gene, V gene, CDR3 protein.

TRBJ1-5 | TRBV19 | ASSTRLNQPQH
TRBJ2-7 | TRBV9 | ASSVDNSGVSEQY
TRBJ1-3 | TRBV6-5 | ASSRTAGNTIY
TRBJ1-5 | TRBV5-1 | ASSSGAPNQPQH
TRBJ1-2 | TRBV20-1 | SATDSYGYT
TRBJ1-2 | TRBV6-6 | ASSSHSDGRLYGYT
TRBJ2-5 | TRBV15 | ATSSGQTQETQY
TRBJ1-5 | TRBV11-2 | ASSLDGGDQPQH
TRBJ1-2 | TRBV29-1 | SVEGRSGKNYGYT
TRBJ1-1 | TRBV9 | ASSPTGTEAF
TRBJ2-7 | TRBV6-5 | ASRTGTPPVEQY
TRBJ1-5 | TRBV11-2 | ASSLERGGNQPQH
TRBJ1-5 | TRBV2 | ASSQGQGDQPQH
TRBJ1-2 | TRBV30 | AWSPVHGYGYT
TRBJ2-7 | TRBV14 | ASSRHPYEQY
TRBJ2-7 | TRBV5-4 | ASSLRETLSYEQY
TRBJ1-2 | TRBV6-5 | ASYPGNGGYT
TRBJ1-3 | TRBV6-6 | ASSRGGFGNTIY
TRBJ2-2 | TRBV4-1 | ASSQVERGEELF
TRBJ1-6 | TRBV2 | ASSRQGAENSPLH
TRBJ1-6 | TRBV7-8 | ASSLDLRGRRSPLH
TRBJ1-6 | TRBV30 | AWSAGRSPLH
TRBJ2-2 | TRBV7-2 | ASTLTGELF
TRBJ2-3 | TRBV18 | ASSPLKAGATDTQY
TRBJ2-1 | TRBV15 | ATSHRDREGEQF
TRBJ2-2 | TRBV6-4 | ASSDVADTGELF
TRBJ1-2 | TRBV11-1 | ASSVTGVGYGYT
TRBJ1-5 | TRBV25-1 | ASSEEETQPQH
TRBJ1-5 | TRBV6-6 | ASSYPGQGGQPQH
TRBJ1-1 | TRBV6-5 | ASRNLISEAF
TRBJ1-1 | TRBV29-1 | SVEGTGNTEAF
TRBJ1-1 | TRBV20-1 | SAYTGKAF
TRBJ2-1 | TRBV6-1 | AMRQGGLTDNEQF
TRBJ2-2 | TRBV7-2 | ASSLEGADTGELF
TRBJ2-3 | TRBV7-2 | ASSLDRGDTQY
TRBJ1-5 | TRBV5-5 | ASSELQGWANQPQH
TRBJ1-5 | TRBV9 | ASSVGTGSDQPQH
TRBJ1-5 | TRBV19 | ASSPTRRIDSNQPQH
TRBJ1-2 | TRBV30 | AWSVGPNYGYT
TRBJ2-7 | TRBV7-8 | ASSLAGSSYEQY
TRBJ1-4 | TRBV5-1 | ASSFQGTNDEKLF
TRBJ1-1 | TRBV5-6 | ASSPQPLWGTEAF
TRBJ1-4 | TRBV30 | AWRRPNEKLF
TRBJ1-4 | TRBV5-1 | ASSLVGTGSEKLF
TRBJ2-7 | TRBV7-2 | ASSGYSGGARIDEQY
TRBJ2-2 | TRBV7-6 | ASSLSAGFGELF
TRBJ1-1 | TRBV7-2 | ASSRGPTGGRRATEAF
TRBJ1-5 | TRBV7-3 | ASSLSGGNQPQH
TRBJ2-2 | TRBV30 | AWSRGGLAGELF
TRBJ2-2 | TRBV7-2 | ASSLAALNTGELF
TRBJ2-7 | TRBV5-1 | ASSLRQGMLDEQY
TRBJ2-3 | TRBV2 | ASSGQGMTDTQY
TRBJ1-1 | TRBV7-4 | ASSLQQPNTEAF
TRBJ1-3 | TRBV30 | AWSVGSGNTIY
TRBJ1-2 | TRBV2 | ASTEGGDGYT
TRBJ1-1 | TRBV9 | ASSPGTGNTEAF
TRBJ1-1 | TRBV5-1 | ASSLGLTGRVTEAF
TRBJ2-7 | TRBV18 | ASSLSTGAYEQY
TRBJ2-3 | TRBV5-1 | ASSLGGPSTDTQY